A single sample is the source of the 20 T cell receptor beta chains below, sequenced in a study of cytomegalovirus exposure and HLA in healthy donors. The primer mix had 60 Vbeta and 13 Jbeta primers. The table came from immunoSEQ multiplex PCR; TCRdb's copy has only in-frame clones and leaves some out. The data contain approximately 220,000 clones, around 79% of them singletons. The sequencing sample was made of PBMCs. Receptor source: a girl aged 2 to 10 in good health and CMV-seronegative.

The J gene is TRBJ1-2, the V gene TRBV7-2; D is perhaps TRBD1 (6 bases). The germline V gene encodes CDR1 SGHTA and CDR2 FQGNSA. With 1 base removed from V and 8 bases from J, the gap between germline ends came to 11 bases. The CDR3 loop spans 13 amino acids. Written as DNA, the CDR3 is TGTGCCAGCAGCTTAGGACAGGTTCGAGGCTACACCTTC. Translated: CASSLGQVRGYTF.

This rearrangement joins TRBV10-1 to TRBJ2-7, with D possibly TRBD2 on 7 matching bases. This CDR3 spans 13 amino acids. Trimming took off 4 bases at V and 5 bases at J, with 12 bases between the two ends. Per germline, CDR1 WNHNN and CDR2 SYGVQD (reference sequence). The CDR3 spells CASSAGGPNEQYF. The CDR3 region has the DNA TGCGCCAGCAGTGCCGGGGGGCCCAACGAGCAGTACTTC.

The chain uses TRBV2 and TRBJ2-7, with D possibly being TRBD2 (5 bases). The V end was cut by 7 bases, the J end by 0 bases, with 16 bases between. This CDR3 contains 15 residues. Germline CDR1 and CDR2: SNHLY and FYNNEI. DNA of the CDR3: TGTGCCAGCAATGGAGGTACCACCACCTCCTACGAGCAGTACTTC. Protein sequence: CASNGGTTTSYEQYF. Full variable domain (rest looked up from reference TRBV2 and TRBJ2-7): EPEVTQTPSHQVTQMGQEVILRCVPISNHLYFYWYRQILGQKVEFLVSFYNNEISEKSEIFDDQFSVERPDGSNFTLKIRSTKLEDSAMYFCASNGGTTTSYEQYFGPGTRLTVT.

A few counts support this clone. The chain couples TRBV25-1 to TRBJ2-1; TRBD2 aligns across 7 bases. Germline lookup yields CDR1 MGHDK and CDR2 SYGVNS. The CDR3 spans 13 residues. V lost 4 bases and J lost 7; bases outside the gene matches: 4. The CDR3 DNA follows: TGTGCCAGCAGTGCGGGACTAAGAAATGAGCAGTTCTTC. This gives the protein CASSAGLRNEQFF.

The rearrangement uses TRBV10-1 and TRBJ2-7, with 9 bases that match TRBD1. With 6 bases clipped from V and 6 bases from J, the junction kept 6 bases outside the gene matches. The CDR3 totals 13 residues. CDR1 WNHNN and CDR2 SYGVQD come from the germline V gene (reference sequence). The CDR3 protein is CASSIQGAGEQYF. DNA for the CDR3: TGCGCCAGCAGCATACAGGGGGCGGGCGAGCAGTACTTC.

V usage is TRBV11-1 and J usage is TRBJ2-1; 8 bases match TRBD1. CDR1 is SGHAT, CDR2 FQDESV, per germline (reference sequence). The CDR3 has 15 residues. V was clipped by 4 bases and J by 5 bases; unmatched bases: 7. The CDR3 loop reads CASSYTKTGDNEQFF. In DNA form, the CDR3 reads TGTGCCAGCAGCTACACCAAGACAGGGGACAATGAGCAGTTCTTC.

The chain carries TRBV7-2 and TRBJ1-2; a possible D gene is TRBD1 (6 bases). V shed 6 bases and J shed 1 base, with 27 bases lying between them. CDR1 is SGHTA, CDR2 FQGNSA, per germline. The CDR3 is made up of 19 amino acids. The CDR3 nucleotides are TGTGCCAGCAGTTCCGCCCCCACAGGGTTTGTTTTTGGTAACTATGGCTACACCTTC. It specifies CASSSAPTGFVFGNYGYTF.

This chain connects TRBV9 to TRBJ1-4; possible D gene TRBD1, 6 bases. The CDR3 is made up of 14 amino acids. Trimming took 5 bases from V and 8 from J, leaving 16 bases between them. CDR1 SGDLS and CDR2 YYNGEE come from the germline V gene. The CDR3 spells CASSDPTGSEKLFF. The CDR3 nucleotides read TGTGCCAGCAGTGACCCGACAGGCTCCGAAAAACTGTTTTTT.

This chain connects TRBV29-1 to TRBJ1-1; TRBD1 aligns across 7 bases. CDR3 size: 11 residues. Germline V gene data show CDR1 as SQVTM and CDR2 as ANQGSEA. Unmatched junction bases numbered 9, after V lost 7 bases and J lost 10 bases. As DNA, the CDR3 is TGCAGCGCATACTCAGGGGGTACAGCTTTCTTT. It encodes CSAYSGGTAFF.

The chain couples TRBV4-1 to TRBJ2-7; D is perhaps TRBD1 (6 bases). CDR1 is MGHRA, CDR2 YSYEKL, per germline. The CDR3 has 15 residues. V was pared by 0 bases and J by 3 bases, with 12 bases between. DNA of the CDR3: TGCGCCAGCAGCCAAGAAGGACAGAGTTACTACGAGCAGTACTTC. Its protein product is CASSQEGQSYYEQYF.

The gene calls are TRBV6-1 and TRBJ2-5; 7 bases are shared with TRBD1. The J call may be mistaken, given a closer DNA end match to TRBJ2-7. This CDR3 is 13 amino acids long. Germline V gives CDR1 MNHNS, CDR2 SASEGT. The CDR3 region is CAEDRPLACEQYF. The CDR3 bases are TGTGCCGAGGACAGGCCACTGGCTTGCGAGCAGTACTTC.

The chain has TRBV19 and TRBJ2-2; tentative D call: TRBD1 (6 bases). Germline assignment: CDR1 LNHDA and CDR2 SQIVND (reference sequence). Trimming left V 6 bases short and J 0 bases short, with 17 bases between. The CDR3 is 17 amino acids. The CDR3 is CASSATGRGSNTGELFF. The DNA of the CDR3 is TGTGCCAGTAGCGCCACTGGCAGGGGATCGAACACCGGGGAGCTGTTTTTT.

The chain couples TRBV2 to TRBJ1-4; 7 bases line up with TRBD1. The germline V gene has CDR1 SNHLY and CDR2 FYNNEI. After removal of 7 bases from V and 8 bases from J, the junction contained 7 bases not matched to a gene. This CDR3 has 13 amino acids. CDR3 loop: CASIDRVREKLFF. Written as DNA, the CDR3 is TGTGCCAGCATCGACAGGGTGCGGGAAAAACTGTTTTTT.

The CDR3 DNA is TGTGCCAGCAGCCCGAGGACAGGGATGAACACTGAAGCTTTCTTT. This sequence encodes CASSPRTGMNTEAFF. The chain employs TRBV7-3 and TRBJ1-1; 8 bases fit TRBD1. The V gene's germline CDR1 is SGHTA and CDR2 FQGTGA. This CDR3 region has 15 residues. With 5 bases clipped from V and 0 bases from J, the junction kept 5 bases outside the gene matches. The whole variable domain, filled in from reference TRBV7-3 and TRBJ1-1, reads GAGVSQTPSNKVTEKGKYVELRCDPISGHTALYWYRQSLGQGPEFLIYFQGTGAADDSGLPNDRFFAVRPEGSVSTLKIQRTERGDSAVYLCASSPRTGMNTEAFFGQGTRLTVV.

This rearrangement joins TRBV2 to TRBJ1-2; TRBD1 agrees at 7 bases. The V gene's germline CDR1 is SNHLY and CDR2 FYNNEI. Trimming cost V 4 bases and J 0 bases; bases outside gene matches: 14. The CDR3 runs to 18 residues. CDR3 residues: CASSGYARGQLSNYGYTF. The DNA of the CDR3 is TGTGCCAGCAGTGGCTACGCGAGGGGACAGCTTTCTAACTATGGCTACACCTTC.

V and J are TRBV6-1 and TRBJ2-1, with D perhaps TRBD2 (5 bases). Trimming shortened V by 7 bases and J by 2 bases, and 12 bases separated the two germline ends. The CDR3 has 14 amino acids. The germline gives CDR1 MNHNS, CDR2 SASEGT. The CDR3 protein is CASIRGGTYNEQFF. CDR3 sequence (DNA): TGTGCCAGCATTCGGGGTGGCACCTACAATGAGCAGTTCTTC.

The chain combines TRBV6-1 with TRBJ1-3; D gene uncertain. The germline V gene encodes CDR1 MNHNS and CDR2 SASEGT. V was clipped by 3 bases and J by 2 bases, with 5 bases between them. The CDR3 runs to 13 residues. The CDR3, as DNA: TGTGCCAGCAGTGAGGCAACTGGAAACACCATATATTTT. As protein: CASSEATGNTIYF.

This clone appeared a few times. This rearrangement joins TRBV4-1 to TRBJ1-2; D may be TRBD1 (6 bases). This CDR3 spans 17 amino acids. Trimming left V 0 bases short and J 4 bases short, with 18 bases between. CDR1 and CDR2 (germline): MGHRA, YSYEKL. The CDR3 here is CASSQEPQTGLVYGYTF. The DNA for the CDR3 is TGCGCCAGCAGCCAAGAACCGCAAACAGGGCTTGTCTATGGCTACACCTTC.

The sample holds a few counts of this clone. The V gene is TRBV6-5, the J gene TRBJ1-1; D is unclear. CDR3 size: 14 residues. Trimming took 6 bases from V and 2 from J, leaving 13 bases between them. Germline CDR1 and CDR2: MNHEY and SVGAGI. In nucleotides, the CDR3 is TGTGCCAGCAGCCCCGGAGGATTAAACACTGAAGCTTTCTTT. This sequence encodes CASSPGGLNTEAFF.

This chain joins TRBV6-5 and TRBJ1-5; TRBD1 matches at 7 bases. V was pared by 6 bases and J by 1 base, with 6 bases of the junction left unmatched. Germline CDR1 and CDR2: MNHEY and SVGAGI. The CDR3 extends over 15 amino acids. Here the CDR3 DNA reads TGTGCCAGCAGCCTTCGACAGGGAAGCAATCAGCCCCAGCATTTT. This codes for CASSLRQGSNQPQHF.